Listed below are T cell receptor beta chains from one sample, sequenced in a study. Via MiXCR, TCRdb re-called the RT-PCR reads, giving one row per CDR3 protein. The top ten hold roughly 3.9% of the sample, which has hundreds of thousands of distinct CDR3 sequences, approximately 15% seen once. Material for sequencing was memory CD4+ T cells from blood. The receptors stem from a female donor in good health, serving as a healthy control. Both conserved end residues are part of each CDR3. A D gene is named only where the DNA matches it firmly. Size is stated for part of the rows, as once, few or many counts, or as a class when the clone is expanded.

j_gene: TRBJ2-4
v_gene: TRBV5-5
d_gene: -
abundance: few
CDR3nt: TGTGCCAGCAGCTCGACTGGGAACATTCAGTACTTC
CDR3aa: CASSSTGNIQYF

j_gene: TRBJ2-7
v_gene: TRBV5-1
d_gene: TRBD2
abundance: many
CDR3nt: TGCGCCAGCAGCTTGGGGCTAGCGGGATCTATCCACGAGCAGTACTTC
CDR3aa: CASSLGLAGSIHEQYF

j_gene: TRBJ1-2
v_gene: TRBV10-3
d_gene: TRBD1
abundance: many
CDR3nt: TGTGCCATCAGAGGGACAGGAGAGAACTATGGCTACACCTTC
CDR3aa: CAIRGTGENYGYTF

j_gene: TRBJ1-5
v_gene: TRBV20-1
d_gene: -
abundance: few
CDR3nt: TGCAGTGCCAGGAATAGCAATCAGCCCCAGCATTTT
CDR3aa: CSARNSNQPQHF

j_gene: TRBJ1-2
v_gene: TRBV30
d_gene: -
abundance: -
CDR3nt: TGTGCCTGGAAGTATGGGGCGGCTAACTATGGCTACACCTTC
CDR3aa: CAWKYGAANYGYTF

j_gene: TRBJ2-1
v_gene: TRBV6-2/TRBV6-3
d_gene: TRBD2
abundance: -
CDR3nt: TGTGCCAGCAGTGAACTCACAGGGCTAAGAGCGGGGGTACATGAGCAGTTCTTC
CDR3aa: CASSELTGLRAGVHEQFF

j_gene: TRBJ2-1
v_gene: TRBV5-1
d_gene: -
abundance: -
CDR3nt: TGCGCCAGCAGCAGGGCCGGGGGAGCGTACAATGAGCAGTTCTTC
CDR3aa: CASSRAGGAYNEQFF

j_gene: TRBJ2-3
v_gene: TRBV7-8
d_gene: TRBD2
abundance: few
CDR3nt: TGTGCCAGCAACTTATTGGGACTAGCGGGATTGTTAAGCACAGATACGCAGTATTTT
CDR3aa: CASNLLGLAGLLSTDTQYF

j_gene: TRBJ1-1
v_gene: TRBV5-1
d_gene: -
abundance: few
CDR3nt: TGCGCCAGCAGCGACGCCTGGGAGGGGGGAGAAGCTTTCTTT
CDR3aa: CASSDAWEGGEAFF

j_gene: TRBJ2-7
v_gene: TRBV5-6
d_gene: -
abundance: many
CDR3nt: TGTGCCAGCACCCCCTCCTGGACCTACGAGCAGTACTTC
CDR3aa: CASTPSWTYEQYF

j_gene: TRBJ1-1
v_gene: TRBV28
d_gene: TRBD1
abundance: many
CDR3nt: TGTGCCAGCAGTTTACTCAGGGGGCGCACTGAAGCTTTCTTT
CDR3aa: CASSLLRGRTEAFF

j_gene: TRBJ1-6
v_gene: TRBV7-6
d_gene: -
abundance: many
CDR3nt: TGTGCCAGCAGCTTAGGGACGGGACCCATCGCCCTCCACTTT
CDR3aa: CASSLGTGPIALHF

j_gene: TRBJ1-1
v_gene: TRBV15
d_gene: -
abundance: many
CDR3nt: TGTGCCACCAGCAGAGAAGGCACTGAAGCTTTCTTT
CDR3aa: CATSREGTEAFF

j_gene: TRBJ2-7
v_gene: TRBV10-3
d_gene: -
abundance: few
CDR3nt: TGTGCCTCCAAACTGGGGGACGAGCAGTACTTC
CDR3aa: CASKLGDEQYF

j_gene: TRBJ2-4
v_gene: TRBV6-5
d_gene: TRBD2
abundance: -
CDR3nt: TGTGCCAGCAGTCATCAGGGGACTAGCGGTCCCAAAAACATTCAGTACTTC
CDR3aa: CASSHQGTSGPKNIQYF

j_gene: TRBJ2-1
v_gene: TRBV24-1
d_gene: -
abundance: few
CDR3nt: TGTGCCACCACCAGTGAGGGACAATCCTACAATGAGCAGTTCTTC
CDR3aa: CATTSEGQSYNEQFF

j_gene: TRBJ2-5
v_gene: TRBV7-2
d_gene: TRBD2
abundance: many
CDR3nt: TGTGTGGCGGGAGGGCCTGGAGAGACCCAGTACTTC
CDR3aa: CVAGGPGETQYF

j_gene: TRBJ2-7
v_gene: TRBV4-2
d_gene: TRBD2
abundance: -
CDR3nt: TGTGCCAGCAGCCAAGACCAGCGGGGCTCCTACGAGCAGTACTTC
CDR3aa: CASSQDQRGSYEQYF